What follows are 19 T cell receptor beta chains derived from one specimen sequenced in a study of shared clonotypes between healthy human individuals. The data were produced by immunoSEQ multiplex PCR, yet TCRdb's version contains in-frame clones alone and is incomplete. The data contain about 990,000 clones, approximately 78% of them singletons. The specimen was memory CD4+ T cells from PBMCs. Subset reported: CD45RA-negative fraction. The receptors shown here come from a young man in good health. Some clones in this sample may be carry-over from other donors' samples.

V is TRBV28 and J is TRBJ2-7; D may match TRBD1 or TRBD2 (5 bases each). Trimming took off 2 bases at V and 2 bases at J, with 10 bases between the two ends. CDR3 length: 14 amino acids. The germline CDR1 and CDR2 sequences are MDHEN and SYDVKM. CDR3 nucleotides: TGTGCCAGCAGTTTAGGGGGACCGGCCTACGAGCAGTACTTC. Amino acid sequence: CASSLGGPAYEQYF.

This chain joins TRBV10-3 and TRBJ1-2; 8 nucleotides agree with TRBD1. Germline V gene sequence: CDR1 ENHRY, CDR2 SYGVKD. V was pared by 6 bases and J by 3 bases, with 9 bases of the junction left unmatched. The CDR3 totals 15 residues. CDR3 coding DNA: TGTGCCATCAGGATGACAGGGGTGGAAGACTATGGCTACACCTTC. Protein sequence: CAIRMTGVEDYGYTF.

J is TRBJ2-3 and V is TRBV18; 7 bases line up with TRBD1. The germline V gene has CDR1 KGHSH and CDR2 LQKENI. After removal of 4 bases from V and 3 bases from J, the junction contained 10 bases not matched to a gene. The CDR3 is 16 residues long. The CDR3 DNA reads TGTGCCAGCTCACTATCCGGGACAGAGGAGACAGATACGCAGTATTTT. It translates to CASSLSGTEETDTQYF.

The chain is built from TRBV7-9 and TRBJ1-1; 10 nucleotides align to TRBD1. Germline trimming cut 10 bases from V and 4 bases from J; bases unmatched to any gene: 6. There are 13 residues in the CDR3. The germline V gene encodes CDR1 SEHNR and CDR2 FQNEAQ (reference sequence). Here the CDR3 DNA reads TGTGCCACCCAGACAGGGGGCCTCACTGAAGCTTTCTTT. Translated: CATQTGGLTEAFF. Combining the CDR3 with reference TRBV7-9 and TRBJ1-1 gives the whole variable domain DTGVSQNPRHKITKRGQNVTFRCDPISEHNRLYWYRQTLGQGPEFLTYFQNEAQLEKSRLLSDRFSAERPKGSFSTLEIQRTEQGDSAMYLCATQTGGLTEAFFGQGTRLTVV.

V usage is TRBV28 and J usage is TRBJ2-1; no definite D call. The V gene lost 5 bases and the J gene lost 11 bases, with 22 bases spanning the gap. This CDR3 comprises 15 residues. The germline V gene encodes CDR1 MDHEN and CDR2 SYDVKM. The CDR3 region is CASSPPPVPSAQQFF. The CDR3 region has the DNA TGTGCCAGCAGTCCCCCCCCCGTACCGTCGGCCCAGCAGTTCTTC.

This chain joins TRBV27 and TRBJ2-2; possible D gene TRBD2, 6 bases. The germline CDR1 and CDR2 sequences are MNHEY and SMNVEV (reference sequence). V gave up 2 bases and J gave up 3 bases, with 16 bases separating them. CDR3 length: 17 residues. The CDR3 protein is CASSLGRSRTYTGELFF. The CDR3 DNA reads as TGTGCCAGCAGTTTAGGGAGGTCCAGGACCTACACCGGGGAGCTGTTTTTT.

A single count supports this clone. The chain is built from TRBV30 and TRBJ2-6; 8 nucleotides agree with TRBD1. CDR1 is GTSNPN, CDR2 SVGIG, per germline (reference sequence). V dropped 5 bases and J dropped 2; count of bases not matched to a gene: 11. The CDR3 length is 17 residues. CDR3 nucleotides: TGTGCCTGGGGTGGGCAGGGGGCTTTTCCTGGGGCCAACGTCCTGACTTTC. Its translation: CAWGGQGAFPGANVLTF.

There are many counts of this clone. V and J are TRBV28 and TRBJ1-4; weak D call: TRBD1 (5 bases). Germline CDR1 MDHEN, CDR2 SYDVKM. V was trimmed by 5 bases and J by 5 bases, leaving 9 bases between them. The CDR3 is made up of 13 amino acids. The CDR3 here is CASSVRQNEKLFF. As DNA, the CDR3 is TGTGCCAGCAGTGTCCGACAGAATGAAAAACTGTTTTTT.

The CDR3 is CASSEEVGGRYNEQFF. The CDR3 region has the DNA TGTGCCAGCAGTGAAGAGGTGGGAGGACGCTACAATGAGCAGTTCTTC. This chain joins TRBV6-1 and TRBJ2-1; TRBD2 might be the D (6 bases). Germline V gene lookup returns CDR1 MNHNS and CDR2 SASEGT. The CDR3 spans 16 residues. The V end lost 1 base, the J end lost 3 bases, and 13 bases lay between the germline ends.

This sequence joins TRBV13 and TRBJ2-7; 10 bases fit TRBD2. CDR1 and CDR2 (germline): PRHDT, FYEKMQ (reference sequence). This CDR3 comprises 15 residues. Trimming removed 5 bases from V and 9 bases from J; junction bases left unmatched: 13. In DNA, the CDR3 is TGTGCCAGCAGCCAGACCGGGACTAGCGAAATTAGGCAGTACTTC. Translating it yields CASSQTGTSEIRQYF.

The V gene is TRBV5-3, the J gene TRBJ2-1; 8 bases map to TRBD2. TRBV5-3 is classed as an ORF, of uncertain function. The CDR3 contains 17 residues. V trimming: 4 bases; J trimming: 0 bases; junction bases outside the gene matches: 9. The CDR3 DNA follows: TGTGCCAGAAGCCTCCTAGCGGGCCCAAGCTCCTACAATGAGCAGTTCTTC. It is translated as CARSLLAGPSSYNEQFF.

This clone was counted a single time. The rearrangement links TRBV7-3 to TRBJ2-3; unclear D gene. This CDR3 is 15 amino acids long. The germline V and J ends were trimmed by 1 base and 0 bases, with 8 bases remaining between them. CDR1 and CDR2 from the germline V gene are SGHTA and FQGTGA. The CDR3: CASSLRAESTDTQYF. CDR3 DNA sequence: TGTGCCAGCAGCTTAAGGGCCGAAAGCACAGATACGCAGTATTTT. Supplemented by reference TRBV7-3 and TRBJ2-3, the full variable domain reads GAGVSQTPSNKVTEKGKYVELRCDPISGHTALYWYRQSLGQGPEFLIYFQGTGAADDSGLPNDRFFAVRPEGSVSTLKIQRTERGDSAVYLCASSLRAESTDTQYFGPGTRLTVL.

The chain combines TRBV28 with TRBJ2-1, with D tentatively TRBD1 or TRBD2 (7 bases each). The V and J ends lost 1 base and 0 bases respectively, with 10 bases between them. Germline V CDR1 and CDR2: MDHEN, SYDVKM. This CDR3 is built from 16 residues. The CDR3 DNA reads as TGTGCCAGCAGTTTATCAGGGGGGGTCTCCTACAATGAGCAGTTCTTC. It encodes CASSLSGGVSYNEQFF.

The genes are TRBV12-5 and TRBJ2-1; D remains unclear. The CDR3 spans 12 residues. Germline values: CDR1 LGHNT, CDR2 FRNRAP. V was cut by 0 bases and J by 6 bases, with 3 bases left in between. In nucleotides, the CDR3 is TGTGCTAGTGGTTTGGTAACCAATGAGCAGTTCTTC. Translating gives CASGLVTNEQFF.

The gene calls are TRBV9 and TRBJ2-3; possibly TRBD1 for D (5 bases). CDR3 length: 15 residues. The ends were cut back, 0 bases at V and 2 bases at J, with 10 bases in the middle. CDR1 and CDR2 from the germline V gene are SGDLS and YYNGEE. The CDR3 DNA reads TGTGCCAGCAGCGTAGAGGTAGGGGCCACAGATACGCAGTATTTT. It yields the protein CASSVEVGATDTQYF.

The chain uses TRBV10-1 and TRBJ2-3; the D is unclear. The germline V and J ends were trimmed by 3 bases and 0 bases, with 7 bases remaining between them. Germline V gene sequence: CDR1 WNHNN, CDR2 SYGVQD (reference sequence). There are 14 residues in the CDR3. The CDR3 DNA is TGCGCCAGCAGTGACGGTAGCAGCACAGATACGCAGTATTTT. Translation: CASSDGSSTDTQYF.

The CDR3 spells CASSRGQGVYEQYF. For the CDR3, the DNA is TGTGCCAGCAGCAGAGGACAGGGGGTTTACGAGCAGTACTTC. V usage is TRBV5-4 and J usage is TRBJ2-7; 10 nucleotides match TRBD1. This CDR3 contains 14 residues. V shed 4 bases and J 4 bases; nucleotides not matched to a gene: 5. The germline V gene encodes CDR1 SGHNT and CDR2 YYREEE (reference sequence).

The rearrangement uses TRBV28 and TRBJ1-3; D is unresolved. Trimming cost V 3 bases and J 2 bases, with 8 bases left between them. Germline V gene sequence: CDR1 MDHEN, CDR2 SYDVKM. There are 14 residues in the CDR3. The CDR3 loop reads CASSLQSTGNTIYF. CDR3 nucleotides: TGTGCCAGCAGTTTGCAGTCGACTGGAAACACCATATATTTT.

The rearrangement uses TRBV28 and TRBJ2-3; 9 nucleotides match TRBD1. The CDR3 runs to 14 residues. J lost 6 bases, V lost 8 bases, and 9 bases had no gene match. Germline lookup yields CDR1 MDHEN and CDR2 SYDVKM. CDR3 amino acids: CASSRDREIDTQYF. The DNA for the CDR3 is TGTGCCAGCTCCCGGGACAGGGAAATTGATACGCAGTATTTT.